The 6 T cell receptor beta chains in this list originate from one sample, sequenced in a study of blood T cell repertoires in COVID-19. Only in-frame clones appear in the TCRdb table, and some are missing; sequencing was by immunoSEQ multiplex PCR. The sample carries fewer than 300,000 clones, approximately 91% recorded once. The sample consisted of PBMCs or T cells enriched from blood (not recorded which). The source of these receptors is a woman between 35 and 50 years old with acute COVID-19.

The rearrangement joins TRBV7-9 to TRBJ2-1, with 7 bases matching TRBD2. The germline gives CDR1 SEHNR, CDR2 FQNEAQ (reference sequence). The V and J ends lost 5 bases and 13 bases, in that order; junction bases with no gene match: 8. The CDR3 loop spans 12 amino acids. The CDR3 DNA sequence: TGTGCCAGCAGCCCGATTAGCGGGCCCCAGTTCTTC. Encoded protein: CASSPISGPQFF.

The chain uses TRBV2 and TRBJ2-3; D gene unclear. CDR3 size: 15 residues. Germline assignment: CDR1 SNHLY and CDR2 FYNNEI. The V end was cut by 3 bases, the J end by 4 bases, with 14 bases between. CDR3 region: CASSEDRASADTQYF. In nucleotides, the CDR3 is TGTGCCAGCAGTGAGGATCGAGCGTCGGCAGATACGCAGTATTTT.

The J gene is TRBJ1-1, the V gene TRBV9, with a possible D match to TRBD1 (5 bases). Trimming removed 0 bases at V and 5 bases at J, with 14 bases between. The germline V gene has CDR1 SGDLS and CDR2 YYNGEE. This CDR3 comprises 15 residues. This chain's CDR3 is CASSVEGRGRTEAFF. DNA for the CDR3: TGTGCCAGCAGCGTAGAGGGTAGGGGTCGGACTGAAGCTTTCTTT.

The rearrangement joins TRBV10-3 to TRBJ1-1; D is perhaps TRBD1 (6 bases). The CDR3 extends over 14 amino acids. Looked up from germline, CDR1 is ENHRY and CDR2 is SYGVKD. Trimming stripped 4 bases from V and 4 bases from J, with 13 bases between. The CDR3 DNA reads TGTGCCATCAGTGTGGGGGAAGGGGGCACTGAAGCTTTCTTT. Protein: CAISVGEGGTEAFF.

The chain couples TRBV7-3 to TRBJ2-1; TRBD2 matches at 11 bases. The CDR3 runs to 16 residues. The V and J ends lost 2 bases and 7 bases, in that order; junction bases with no gene match: 7. Germline lookup yields CDR1 SGHTA and CDR2 FQGTGA. Here the CDR3 reads CASSLGTSGSGNEQFF. The CDR3 DNA reads as TGTGCCAGCAGCTTAGGCACTAGCGGGAGTGGGAATGAGCAGTTCTTC.

The chain employs TRBV7-2 and TRBJ2-1; D not resolved. The CDR3 has 13 residues. V gave up 1 base and J gave up 7 bases, with 8 bases separating them. The germline V gene has CDR1 SGHTA and CDR2 FQGNSA. The CDR3 here is CASSLVHGNEQFF. CDR3 nucleotides: TGTGCCAGCAGCTTAGTCCACGGGAATGAGCAGTTCTTC.